The source of this T cell receptor beta chain is a study of blood T cell repertoires in COVID-19. In this sample, this clone turned up a few times. CDR3 size: 14 residues. Germline CDR1 reads SNHLY; CDR2 reads FYNNEI. The ends lost 5 bases at V and 8 bases at J; junction bases unmatched: 8. In the study's own analysis: By means of reference gene primer amplification, nucleated cell counts were estimated. Sequencing was performed with immunoSEQ multiplex PCR; in TCRdb, only in-frame clones are kept and a portion is missing. V and J calls and clone size are as listed in that table; D and trimming were resolved from the DNA. The sample includes about 150,000 clones, around 80% seen only once; the top ten take approximately 10%.

This chain uses TRBV2 with TRBJ1-4, with TRBD1 matching 7 bases. Material: peripheral blood. The clonotype comes from a woman between 50 and 59 years old with acute or convalescent COVID-19. The CDR3 protein is CASSQEGASEKLFF. CDR3 in DNA: TGTGCCAGCAGTCAAGAGGGGGCTAGCGAAAAACTGTTTTTT.